This section outlines one TCR beta chain sequence together with its context. This clone's antigen is unknown. There are no base qualities to consult, and no much larger clone falls within one base. TCR beta CDR3 regions were amplified from RNA transcripts. The first round of RT-PCR for the TCR CDR3 was performed with the HTBI primer set and the Qiagen OneStep RT-PCR kit. Libraries were constructed in a second round of multiplex PCR, after which size selection and purification were performed. Libraries were sequenced paired-end with 100 bp reads on an Illumina HiSeq2000. Under the source paper's analysis protocol: Raw data were processed with SOAPnuke, discarding reads with adapters, uncalled bases, mean Phred below 15, or no exact constant-primer or identifier match. COPE v1.2.5 was used to merge the high-quality paired reads, and each unique nucleotide sequence was defined as a clonotype. Clonotypes were aligned to IMGT TRBV, TRBD and TRBJ reference segments using MiTCR v1.1. The analysis included only V-J combinations with a frequency above 0.0001, which together covered approximately 99% of the repertoires. The TCS score was defined as the ratio of F50 (clonal expansion) to E x V (chaos), calculated using BLOSUM62-based TCRdist between CDR3 peptides within each V-J. Welch's t-statistics and random forest reduced roughly 500 V-J features to 13, which were used in a naive Bayes classifier (R e1071). Starting from the raw public reads, TCRdb applied fastp trimming at Q25, assembled clones with MiXCR and retained in-frame beta chains. Here each entry gathers all rows of one CDR3 protein and keeps the most common genes and DNA. It is TCRdb's table, rather than the study itself, that gives the V and J calls and clone size. This sample comprises 500,000 to 650,000 distinct CDR3 sequences, about 15% of them detected only once. Of the sample, over 11% falls within the top ten clones.

Cut back by 5 bases and 0 bases, the V and J ends lie 10 bases apart. The germline V gene specifies MNHNS as CDR1 and SASEGT as CDR2. Measured from the cysteine to the phenylalanine, the CDR3 is 14 residues long. Only the CDR3 DNA stays, 42 bases, in frame from base 1. Stable Graves' hyperthyroidism was defined as the absence of progression to ophthalmopathy over 18 months of follow-up. The hyperthyroidism patients were between 18 and 65 years old and newly diagnosed, with a disease duration of less than 2 months. Patients with uncontrolled infections, other autoimmune diseases, pregnancy or lactation were excluded. Diagnoses were established on the basis of clinical symptoms, serum thyroxine and TRAb, thyroid ultrasound, and orbital computed tomography. PBMCs were isolated from about 9 ml of fresh peripheral blood by Ficoll-Paque density gradient centrifugation. Trizol reagent was used to extract total RNA, and RNA quality was then checked on an Agilent 2100 Bioanalyzer.

The data are from a study of T cells in Graves' hyperthyroidism and ophthalmopathy (dated by TCRdb to the late 2010s). Notes on the research overall: Peripheral blood was sampled at the time of initial diagnosis, prior to any treatment. TCR V-J signatures able to tell the groups apart were searched for in a discovery cohort of about a hundred patients, of whom 40 to 45 had Graves' ophthalmopathy and 57 had stable Graves' hyperthyroidism. TCR Vbeta CDR3 sequencing of 135 peripheral blood samples (approximately 44 ophthalmopathy, under 80 hyperthyroidism and around 17 progressor patients) is reported in the paper. Once sampling was done, hyperthyroidism patients were given methimazole at a starting dose of 30 mg daily, whereas ophthalmopathy patients were given high-dose intravenous methylprednisolone. The roughly 90 discovery patients were divided at random into training and test sets in a 7:3 ratio. In addition, the study compared T-cell repertoires in thyroid tissue and in blood from roughly 6 Graves' hyperthyroidism patients. Prospective prediction of ophthalmopathy was tested in an independent validation cohort consisting of about 20 hyperthyroidism patients and 17 patients who later progressed to ophthalmopathy.

What the authors observed across the whole study: Most expanded thyroid clonotypes (frequency above 0.001) were also detected in blood, a finding suggesting that blood repertoires may reflect thyroid immune responses. Sample size was not statistically predetermined, and blinding of investigators to group allocation was not performed. In validation, the model predicted progression to ophthalmopathy with 55% to 71% sensitivity and less than 75% specificity, a median of 6.5 months before onset. Ophthalmopathy was separated from stable hyperthyroidism by a 13 V-J signature model, with around 90% sensitivity and around 81% specificity obtained in cross-validation and 80%/75% obtained in testing.

This sequence uses TRBV6-1 and TRBJ2-5, and the D gene may be TRBD1, 5 bases matching. The source material was blood. The TCR was taken from a woman between 35 and 50 years old with Graves' hyperthyroidism. The CDR3 region has the sequence CASSYEGDQETQYF. The nucleotide sequence is TGTGCCAGCAGTTATGAAGGGGACCAAGAGACCCAGTACTTC.